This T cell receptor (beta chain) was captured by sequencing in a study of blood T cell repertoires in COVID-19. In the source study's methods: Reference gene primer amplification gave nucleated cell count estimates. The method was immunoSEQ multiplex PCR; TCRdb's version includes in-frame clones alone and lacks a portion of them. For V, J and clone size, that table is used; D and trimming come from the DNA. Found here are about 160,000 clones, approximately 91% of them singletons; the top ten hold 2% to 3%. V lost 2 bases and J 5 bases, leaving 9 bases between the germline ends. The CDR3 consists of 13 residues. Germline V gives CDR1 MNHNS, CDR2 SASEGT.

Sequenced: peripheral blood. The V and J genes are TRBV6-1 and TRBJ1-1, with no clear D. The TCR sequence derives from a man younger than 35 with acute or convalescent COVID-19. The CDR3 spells CASSEIPSTEAFF. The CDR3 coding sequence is TGTGCCAGCAGTGAAATCCCTTCTACTGAAGCTTTCTTT.